These T cell receptor beta chains were read from a single sample in a study of T cell responses to AZD1222 COVID-19 vaccine. Sequenced by immunoSEQ multiplex PCR; TCRdb stores in-frame clones only, minus some. Among 95,000 to 150,000 clones, 92% were seen once, and the ten largest hold 14%. The sequenced sample was peripheral blood, obtained on day 0 of AZD1222 vaccination. These receptors were taken from an adult in good health. The CDR3 runs from the conserved cysteine through the conserved F or W. Fields, in order: J gene, clone size, V gene, D gene, CDR3 protein, CDR3 DNA. D genes are given only for firm matches. Size tells how often a clone was seen (once, few, many) or the class of an expanded clone, and some rows leave it out.

TRBJ1-1 NA TRBV14 TRBD1 CASRDLKGAWTEAFF TGTGCCAGCAGAGATCTTAAGGGGGCGTGGACTGAAGCTTTCTTT
TRBJ2-2 NA TRBV2 TRBD1 CASTRDRGTGELFF TGTGCCAGCACCCGGGACAGGGGCACCGGGGAGCTGTTTTTT
TRBJ1-5 NA TRBV4-2 TRBD1 CASSLSHRGQGHQPQHF TGTGCCAGCAGCCTAAGCCACAGGGGCCAAGGGCATCAGCCCCAGCATTTT
TRBJ2-3 NA TRBV6-2/TRBV6-3 TRBD2 CASSYQLAGGSTDTQYF TGTGCCAGCAGTTACCAACTAGCGGGGGGTAGCACAGATACGCAGTATTTT
TRBJ2-7 NA TRBV11-2 TRBD2 CASSSFGTSETYEQYF TGTGCCAGCAGCTCCTTCGGGACTAGCGAGACCTACGAGCAGTACTTC
TRBJ2-7 NA TRBV5-1 TRBD2 CASSQWTSGYEQYF TGCGCCAGCAGCCAATGGACTAGTGGCTACGAGCAGTACTTC
TRBJ2-1 NA TRBV5-1 NA CASSLDGEQFF TGCGCCAGCAGCTTGGATGGGGAGCAGTTCTTC
TRBJ2-1 NA TRBV4-3 NA CASSQGPSYNEQFF TGCGCCAGCAGCCAAGGGCCTAGCTACAATGAGCAGTTCTTC
TRBJ1-6 few TRBV15 NA CATSRVIDRKEEPLHF TGTGCCACCAGCAGAGTAATTGACAGAAAGGAAGAACCCCTCCACTTT
TRBJ1-2 NA TRBV24-1 NA CATSDSTEKIKKDGYTF TGTGCCACCAGTGATTCGACAGAGAAGATAAAAAAGGATGGCTACACCTTC
TRBJ1-2 NA TRBV13 TRBD1 CASSFPGRGAVGHGYTF TGTGCCAGCAGCTTCCCGGGCAGGGGGGCCGTGGGTCATGGCTACACCTTC
TRBJ1-4 NA TRBV7-2 NA CASSRERSRGEKLFF TGTGCCAGCAGCCGGGAAAGGTCTCGGGGTGAAAAACTGTTTTTT
TRBJ1-5 NA TRBV4-1 NA CASSQATSGQPQHF TGCGCCAGCAGCCAAGCAACCTCCGGACAGCCCCAGCATTTT
TRBJ2-7 NA TRBV5-8 NA CASSSRGTAGYEQYF TGTGCCAGCAGCTCGCGAGGGACGGCGGGCTACGAGCAGTACTTC
TRBJ2-3 NA TRBV6-2/TRBV6-3 TRBD2 CASSSPGGGATDTQYF TGTGCCAGCAGTTCACCTGGCGGGGGGGCCACAGATACGCAGTATTTT
TRBJ2-5 NA TRBV18 TRBD1 CASSPGQGAETQYF TGTGCCAGCTCACCGGGACAGGGGGCAGAGACCCAGTACTTC
TRBJ2-7 NA TRBV7-9 NA CASASTRSSYEQYF TGTGCCAGCGCTAGTACCCGTAGCTCCTACGAGCAGTACTTC
TRBJ2-4 NA TRBV15 TRBD2 CATTIAGANIQYF TGTGCCACTACCATAGCGGGAGCAAACATTCAGTACTTC
TRBJ1-1 NA TRBV4-3 TRBD1 CASSQGIRGRAFF TGCGCCAGCAGCCAAGGGATCAGGGGGCGGGCTTTCTTT
TRBJ1-2 NA TRBV30 TRBD1 CAWRGQGDGYTF TGTGCCTGGCGGGGACAGGGTGATGGCTACACCTTC
TRBJ2-5 NA TRBV6-5 NA CASQGGAGFGETQYF TGTGCCAGCCAGGGGGGCGCGGGTTTTGGAGAGACCCAGTACTTC
TRBJ2-7 NA TRBV4-1 NA CASSQGGISSYEQYF TGCGCCAGCAGCCAGGGCGGGATTAGCTCCTACGAGCAGTACTTC
TRBJ2-5 NA TRBV12-5 NA CASGFRHDWYQETQYF TGTGCTAGTGGTTTCCGCCATGATTGGTACCAAGAGACCCAGTACTTC
TRBJ1-5 NA TRBV20-1 NA CSAGAGDGNQPQHF TGCAGTGCTGGTGCAGGGGATGGCAATCAGCCCCAGCATTTT
TRBJ1-2 NA TRBV5-1 NA CASREGVGYTF TGCGCCAGCAGAGAGGGCGTTGGCTACACCTTC
TRBJ1-2 NA TRBV3-1/TRBV3-2 TRBD1 CASSQDSLGQGVDYGYTF TGTGCCAGCAGCCAAGATAGTTTAGGACAGGGGGTTGACTATGGCTACACCTTC
TRBJ2-1 NA TRBV11-2 NA CASTLGDFNEQFF TGTGCCAGCACCCTTGGGGACTTCAATGAGCAGTTCTTC
TRBJ1-2 NA TRBV6-5 TRBD1 CASSYSTGKGYGYTF TGTGCCAGCAGTTACTCGACAGGGAAAGGCTATGGCTACACCTTC
TRBJ2-7 NA TRBV29-1 NA CSAEITAGTYEQYF TGCAGCGCCGAGATTACGGCAGGGACCTACGAGCAGTACTTC
TRBJ2-2 NA TRBV5-1 NA CASSPLGYAGELFF TGCGCCAGCAGCCCACTAGGTTATGCCGGGGAGCTGTTTTTT
TRBJ2-1 NA TRBV15 TRBD1 CATSRPGQKNNEQFF TGTGCCACCAGCAGACCGGGACAGAAGAACAATGAGCAGTTCTTC
TRBJ1-1 NA TRBV4-3 NA CASSHLSRTGEAFF TGCGCCAGCAGTCACTTATCCCGGACTGGAGAAGCTTTCTTT
TRBJ2-3 NA TRBV9 NA CASSTGLFDTQYF TGTGCCAGCAGCACAGGGCTATTCGATACGCAGTATTTT
TRBJ1-3 NA TRBV13 TRBD1 CASKTGGTGNTIYF TGTGCCAGTAAAACAGGGGGCACTGGAAACACCATATATTTT
TRBJ2-2 NA TRBV24-1 TRBD1 CATSAPGQGRTGELFF TGTGCCACCAGCGCCCCCGGACAGGGTCGCACCGGGGAGCTGTTTTTT
TRBJ1-5 once TRBV5-4 NA CASSSGGQPNQPQHF TGTGCCAGCAGTTCAGGTGGACAGCCTAATCAGCCCCAGCATTTT
TRBJ1-5 NA TRBV6-2/TRBV6-3 NA CASSFPGIGQPQHF TGTGCCAGCAGTTTCCCAGGGATCGGTCAGCCCCAGCATTTT